The 13 T cell receptor beta chains presented below share a single source sample, sequenced in a study of somatic mutations in cytotoxic T cells in rheumatoid arthritis. TCRdb keeps only in-frame clones here, not all; method: immunoSEQ multiplex PCR. The sample comprises about 5,500 clones, roughly 85% of which are singletons, and 40% to 55% rests with the top ten. The sequenced sample was CD8+ T cells sorted from blood. These receptors all come from a woman in her fifties or sixties with rheumatoid arthritis.

V is TRBV27 and J is TRBJ2-7; TRBD2 matches at 10 bases. This CDR3 contains 17 residues. V was pared by 5 bases and J by 5 bases, with 15 bases of the junction left unmatched. Germline lookup yields CDR1 MNHEY and CDR2 SMNVEV (reference sequence). The DNA for the CDR3 is TGTGCCAGCAGTATACTAAATCCTAGCGGGAGCTCAGACGAGCAGTACTTC. Protein product: CASSILNPSGSSDEQYF.

The gene calls are TRBV11-2 and TRBJ1-3; D not certain. Trimming left V 1 base short and J 0 bases short, with 13 bases between. CDR1 is SGHAT and CDR2 is FQNNGV in the germline V gene. The CDR3 contains 17 residues. Written as DNA, the CDR3 is TGTGCCAGCAGCTTAGTATCCCTGTTGTCCTCTGGAAACACCATATATTTT. This encodes CASSLVSLLSSGNTIYF.

The chain carries TRBV7-3 and TRBJ1-1; 9 nucleotides align to TRBD1. V dropped 4 bases and J dropped 7; count of bases not matched to a gene: 7. CDR1 is SGHTA and CDR2 is FQGTGA in the germline V gene. The CDR3 runs to 14 residues. The CDR3 protein is CASSSDRGANEAFF. DNA for the CDR3: TGTGCCAGCAGCTCTGACAGGGGGGCGAATGAAGCTTTCTTT.

The V call is TRBV30, the J call TRBJ1-5; D not resolved. This CDR3 is 14 amino acids long. The V and J ends lost 5 bases and 0 bases respectively, with 11 bases between them. Germline assignment: CDR1 GTSNPN and CDR2 SVGIG (reference sequence). Written as DNA, the CDR3 is TGTGCCTGGGGGAGACTGAATAGCAATCAGCCCCAGCATTTT. Its protein is CAWGRLNSNQPQHF.

This sequence joins TRBV27 and TRBJ1-2, with D possibly being TRBD1 (6 bases). CDR1 and CDR2 (germline): MNHEY, SMNVEV (reference sequence). The V end lost 10 bases, the J end lost 5 bases, and 26 bases lay between the germline ends. The CDR3 is 16 residues long. The CDR3 DNA reads as TGTGCCACCCTATCCGCCCGGGACAATCCCCCGTATGGCTACACCTTC. It specifies CATLSARDNPPYGYTF.

This chain's CDR3 is CASSSEYEQFF. Written as DNA, the CDR3 is TGTGCCAGCAGCTCGGAGTACGAGCAGTTCTTC. This rearrangement joins TRBV7-9 to TRBJ2-1; no definite D call. Germline CDR1 reads SEHNR; CDR2 reads FQNEAQ (reference sequence). V lost 4 bases and J 10 bases, leaving 8 bases between the germline ends. The CDR3 has 11 residues.

The chain links TRBV6-5 to TRBJ1-2; 8 bases line up with TRBD1. V dropped 5 bases and J dropped 6; count of bases not matched to a gene: 2. Per germline, CDR1 MNHEY and CDR2 SVGAGI. The CDR3 contains 12 residues. The CDR3 DNA reads as TGTGCCAGCAGTCAGGGGGCGCATGGCTACACCTTC. This codes for CASSQGAHGYTF.

The rearrangement links TRBV6-6 to TRBJ2-1, with 7 bases that match TRBD1. Germline V lookup: CDR1 MNHNY, CDR2 SVGAGI (reference sequence). CDR3 length: 15 residues. Trimming cost V 5 bases and J 7 bases; bases outside gene matches: 11. The DNA of the CDR3 is TGTGCCAGCAGTCCCCGACAGGGCGTCGAGAATGAGCAGTTCTTC. This codes for CASSPRQGVENEQFF.

The chain has TRBV9 and TRBJ2-5; TRBD2 matches 9 bases. The J call may not be correct, given that the DNA end is closer to TRBJ2-7. The CDR3 covers 14 residues. Germline values: CDR1 SGDLS, CDR2 YYNGEE. The chain's CDR3 is CASSVEAGGYEQYF. The CDR3 region has the DNA TGTGCCAGCAGCGTAGAAGCGGGGGGCTACGAGCAGTACTTC.

The rearrangement uses TRBV27 and TRBJ1-2; D might be TRBD1 (5 bases). The CDR3 length is 16 residues. Trimming left V 0 bases short and J 0 bases short, with 11 bases between. Germline-derived CDR1 and CDR2 are MNHEY and SMNVEV (reference sequence). The DNA of the CDR3 is TGTGCCAGCAGTTTATCGGTGACAGCGACTAACTATGGCTACACCTTC. Its protein product is CASSLSVTATNYGYTF.

The chain links TRBV2 to TRBJ2-2, with 9 bases identical to TRBD2. The V gene end was trimmed by 7 bases and the J gene end by 0 bases; junction bases not matched to a gene: 9. The CDR3 spans 17 residues. Germline V gene lookup returns CDR1 SNHLY and CDR2 FYNNEI. Here the CDR3 reads CASTRRLADANTGELFF. The CDR3 DNA follows: TGTGCCAGCACCAGAAGACTAGCGGACGCGAACACCGGGGAGCTGTTTTTT.

This chain connects TRBV28 to TRBJ1-6, with 9 bases fitting TRBD1. Trimming at V came to 3 bases and at J to 3 bases, leaving 3 bases not matched to a gene. CDR3 length: 16 amino acids. CDR1 is MDHEN, CDR2 SYDVKM, per germline. The CDR3 DNA follows: TGTGCCAGCAGTTTTGCGGGACAGGGCTATAATTCACCCCTCCACTTT. Its translation is CASSFAGQGYNSPLHF.

DNA of the CDR3: TGTGCCAGCAGCAAACACGACATTCCCTACGAGCAGTACTTC. Its protein is CASSKHDIPYEQYF. The rearrangement links TRBV14 to TRBJ2-7; D ambiguous. CDR1 and CDR2 (germline): SGHDN, FVKESK. This CDR3 is built from 14 residues. V was clipped by 5 bases and J by 2 bases, with 13 bases between them. Using reference TRBV14 and TRBJ2-7 for the parts outside the CDR3, the full variable domain is EAGVTQFPSHSVIEKGQTVTLRCDPISGHDNLYWYRRVMGKEIKFLLHFVKESKQDESGMPNNRFLAERTGGTYSTLKVQPAELEDSGVYFCASSKHDIPYEQYFGPGTRLTVT.